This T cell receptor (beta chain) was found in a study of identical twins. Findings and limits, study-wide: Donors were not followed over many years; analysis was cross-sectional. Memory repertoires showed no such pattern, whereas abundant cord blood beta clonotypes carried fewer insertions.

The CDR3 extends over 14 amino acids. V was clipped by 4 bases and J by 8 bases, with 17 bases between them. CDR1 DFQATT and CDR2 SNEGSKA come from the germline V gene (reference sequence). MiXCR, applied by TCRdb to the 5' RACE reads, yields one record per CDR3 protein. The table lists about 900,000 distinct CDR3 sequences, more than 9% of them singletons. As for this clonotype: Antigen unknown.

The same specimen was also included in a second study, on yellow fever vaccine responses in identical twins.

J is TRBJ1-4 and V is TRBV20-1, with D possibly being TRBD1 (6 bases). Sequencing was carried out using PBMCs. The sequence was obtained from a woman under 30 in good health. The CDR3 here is CSATGAGPGEKLFF. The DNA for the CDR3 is TGCAGTGCTACGGGGGCGGGTCCGGGGGAAAAACTGTTTTTT.